What follows are 29 T cell receptor beta chains derived from one specimen sequenced in a study of T-cell reconstitution after alpha-beta-depleted transplantation in children. Unique molecular identifiers were incorporated into the prepared TCRbeta library. TCRdb re-derived calls from the PCR reads in MiXCR, one entry per CDR3 protein. The data contain about 47,000 distinct CDR3 sequences, 52% of them singletons. The sequenced sample was peripheral blood, obtained before TCRalphabeta/CD19-depleted stem cell transplant. The source of these receptors is a boy younger than two with SCID, due to receive a stem cell transplant.

The chain carries TRBV7-6 and TRBJ2-3; tentative D call: TRBD2 (6 bases). Germline V lookup: CDR1 SGHVS, CDR2 FNYEAQ. The CDR3 extends over 13 amino acids. V gave up 5 bases and J gave up 1 base, with 7 bases separating them. Here the CDR3 DNA reads TGTGCCAGCAGCCCGGGGGGCACAGATACGCAGTATTTT. Translated: CASSPGGTDTQYF.

This clonotype has only a few counts. This chain uses TRBV20-1 with TRBJ2-3; 11 bases align to TRBD2. The V segment lost 3 bases and the J segment 0 bases; nucleotides outside the gene matches: 8. Germline CDR1 and CDR2: DFQATT and SNEGSKA (reference sequence). This CDR3 contains 17 residues. The CDR3 bases are TGCAGTGCTAGTTTGCTAGCGGGGGGACTCAGCACAGATACGCAGTATTTT. Residues: CSASLLAGGLSTDTQYF.

The chain recombines TRBV20-1 with TRBJ2-1, with 8 bases identical to TRBD1. CDR1 is DFQATT and CDR2 is SNEGSKA in the germline V gene (reference sequence). V dropped 4 bases and J dropped 4; count of bases not matched to a gene: 3. This CDR3 is built from 13 residues. In DNA form, the CDR3 reads TGCAGTGCTACACAGGGGGAATACAATGAGCAGTTCTTC. This sequence encodes CSATQGEYNEQFF.

The chain joins TRBV5-1 to TRBJ1-1; 12 positions agree with TRBD1. V was pared by 4 bases and J by 4 bases, with 8 bases of the junction left unmatched. The germline V gene encodes CDR1 SGHRS and CDR2 YFSETQ. The CDR3 totals 16 residues. In DNA form, the CDR3 reads TGCGCCAGCAGCCCCGGGACAGGGGGCTTGGGCACTGAAGCTTTCTTT. It specifies CASSPGTGGLGTEAFF.

V usage is TRBV24-1 and J usage is TRBJ2-2; no reliable D call. V shed 10 bases and J shed 3 bases, with 17 bases lying between them. The CDR3 has 15 amino acids. CDR1 and CDR2 (germline): KGHDR, SFDVKD. The CDR3 DNA follows: TGTGCCACGTCGGATGTTTTTACGGACACCGGGGAGCTGTTTTTT. Its protein product is CATSDVFTDTGELFF.

The genes are TRBV10-2 and TRBJ2-4; 11 nucleotides match TRBD2. Germline CDR1 is WSHSY and CDR2 is SAAADI. V dropped 1 base and J dropped 3; count of bases not matched to a gene: 8. The CDR3 is 18 residues long. The CDR3, as DNA: TGCGCCAGCAGTGAGTGGCTAGCGGGGGGATTGAGCAAAAACATTCAGTACTTC. Its translation: CASSEWLAGGLSKNIQYF.

The CDR3 bases are TGTGCCAGCAGCGGAAATGTCAGGGGCTACAATGAGCAGTTCTTC. Its protein is CASSGNVRGYNEQFF. The J gene is TRBJ2-1, the V gene TRBV9; a possible D gene is TRBD1 (6 bases). With 3 bases removed from V and 3 bases from J, the gap between germline ends came to 13 bases. Per germline, CDR1 SGDLS and CDR2 YYNGEE. This CDR3 comprises 15 residues. Full variable domain (missing parts from reference TRBV9 and TRBJ2-1): DSGVTQTPKHLITATGQRVTLRCSPRSGDLSVYWYQQSLDQGLQFLIQYYNGEERAKGNILERFSAQQFPDLHSELNLSSLELGDSALYFCASSGNVRGYNEQFFGPGTRLTVL.

The V gene is TRBV27, the J gene TRBJ2-3; D perhaps matches TRBD1 (7 bases). From germline, CDR1 is MNHEY and CDR2 SMNVEV (reference sequence). The CDR3 loop spans 16 amino acids. V lost 3 bases, J lost 3 bases, and 16 bases lay in between. Written as DNA, the CDR3 is TGTGCCAGCAGTTTGGGGACAGACGGGGGTACAGATACGCAGTATTTT. Its translation is CASSLGTDGGTDTQYF.

The table lists this clonotype with a few counts. The chain couples TRBV4-2 to TRBJ2-6, with 8 positions matching TRBD2. Trimming at V came to 1 base and at J to 1 base, leaving 0 bases not matched to a gene. CDR1 LGHNA and CDR2 YNFKEQ come from the germline V gene. The CDR3 extends over 16 amino acids. In DNA form, the CDR3 reads TGTGCCAGCAGCCAAGCGGGGGGGTCTGGGGCCAACGTCCTGACTTTC. This translates into CASSQAGGSGANVLTF.

This clonotype was counted between two and nine times. The chain is built from TRBV20-1 and TRBJ2-3; 9 nucleotides align to TRBD2. Germline V lookup: CDR1 DFQATT, CDR2 SNEGSKA (reference sequence). V gave up 3 bases and J gave up 4 bases; unmatched junction bases: 5. The CDR3 runs 14 residues. In nucleotides, the CDR3 is TGCAGTGCTAGTGGCGGGGGGGCCGCAGATACGCAGTATTTT. It encodes CSASGGGAADTQYF.

This clonotype was picked up a small number of times. The V gene is TRBV5-6, the J gene TRBJ1-2, with D maybe TRBD1 (5 bases). This CDR3 is built from 13 residues. V was clipped by 7 bases and J by 5 bases, with 15 bases between them. Germline assignment: CDR1 SGHDT and CDR2 YYEEEE. The DNA for the CDR3 is TGTGCCAGCCAGGGAGGAATGGAATATGGCTACACCTTC. Translated: CASQGGMEYGYTF.

V gene TRBV5-5 combines with J gene TRBJ1-2; 8 nucleotides agree with TRBD1. This CDR3 comprises 17 residues. The germline CDR1 and CDR2 sequences are SGHKS and YYEKEE (reference sequence). J lost 4 bases, V lost 5 bases, and 16 bases had no gene match. CDR3 nucleotide sequence: TGTGCCAGCAGACCTACTCCGGGACAGGCCCCCGTCTATGGCTACACCTTC. Protein: CASRPTPGQAPVYGYTF.

This chain uses TRBV12-5 with TRBJ2-5; TRBD1 or TRBD2 may be the D gene (6 bases each). The germline gives CDR1 LGHNT, CDR2 FRNRAP. Deletions cut 0 bases from V and 4 bases from J, with 15 bases between. The CDR3 is 16 residues long. The CDR3 region has the DNA TGTGCTAGTGGTTTGGTAATCGGGGGCTCGGTAGAGACCCAGTACTTC. Residues: CASGLVIGGSVETQYF.

The table lists this clonotype with a few counts. Germline is not matched at one junction end, which may reflect a read error. The chain uses TRBV20-1 and TRBJ2-3, with D perhaps assigned TRBD1 or TRBD2 (6 bases each). The CDR3 runs to 13 residues. CDR1 is DFQATT, CDR2 SNEGSKA, per germline (reference sequence). CDR3 sequence reads: CSAGPGAGDSQYF. CDR3 coding DNA: TGCAGTGCTGGCCCGGGGGCCGGAGATTCGCAGTATTTT.

The gene calls are TRBV29-1 and TRBJ2-1; 10 positions match TRBD1. The CDR3 is made up of 14 amino acids. Germline-derived CDR1 and CDR2 are SQVTM and ANQGSEA. J gave up 9 bases and V 4 bases, and 9 bases lay outside the gene matches. This CDR3 reads CSVGPTGGVGEQFF. CDR3 bases: TGCAGCGTTGGGCCGACAGGGGGCGTCGGTGAGCAGTTCTTC.

At least ten counts were recorded for this clonotype. The V gene is TRBV7-2, the J gene TRBJ2-1; D might be TRBD1 (6 bases). There are 14 residues in the CDR3. The V gene's germline CDR1 is SGHTA and CDR2 FQGNSA. V lost 6 bases and J 5 bases, leaving 14 bases between the germline ends. The CDR3: CASRPGQRNNEQFF. The CDR3 bases are TGTGCCAGCAGGCCTGGACAGAGAAACAATGAGCAGTTCTTC. Looking up the rest from reference TRBV7-2 and TRBJ2-1 gives the full variable domain: GAGVSQSPSNKVTEKGKDVELRCDPISGHTALYWYRQSLGQGLEFLIYFQGNSAPDKSGLPSDRFSAERTGGSVSTLTIQRTQQEDSAVYLCASRPGQRNNEQFFGPGTRLTVL.

The chain uses TRBV5-4 and TRBJ2-3; D remains ambiguous. V lost 0 bases and J lost 4, with 9 bases in between. Germline CDR1 and CDR2: SGHNT and YYREEE (reference sequence). CDR3 length equals 14 residues. The CDR3: CASSLGDAADTQYF. The CDR3 DNA reads TGTGCCAGCAGCTTGGGGGATGCCGCAGATACGCAGTATTTT.

This clonotype was counted a few times. The chain uses TRBV5-1 and TRBJ2-7; 7 nucleotides match TRBD2. CDR1 SGHRS and CDR2 YFSETQ come from the germline V gene. J was trimmed by 2 bases and V by 7 bases; bases with no gene match: 6. This CDR3 has 13 residues. The CDR3 sequence is CASGGGTPYEQYF. In nucleotides, the CDR3 is TGCGCCAGCGGGGGAGGGACCCCCTACGAGCAGTACTTC.

V gene TRBV5-5 combines with J gene TRBJ2-1; D not certain. CDR1 and CDR2 from the germline V gene are SGHKS and YYEKEE (reference sequence). Trimming took off 1 base at V and 4 bases at J, with 12 bases between the two ends. The CDR3 spans 15 residues. The DNA for the CDR3 is TGTGCCAGCAGCTTGAGCGTCTTACGATACAATGAGCAGTTCTTC. This gives the protein CASSLSVLRYNEQFF.

The CDR3 DNA reads TGTGCCAGCAGCTTGAGACAGGGTAAAGAGACCCAGTACTTC. Protein sequence: CASSLRQGKETQYF. The chain joins TRBV7-9 to TRBJ2-5; TRBD1 matches at 7 bases. CDR1 and CDR2 (germline): SEHNR, FQNEAQ (reference sequence). The CDR3 runs 14 residues. Unmatched junction bases numbered 4, after V lost 3 bases and J lost 3 bases.

The chain is built from TRBV20-1 and TRBJ1-1; tentatively, D is TRBD1 (5 bases). The germline gives CDR1 DFQATT, CDR2 SNEGSKA (reference sequence). The CDR3 has 12 amino acids. The V and J ends lost 5 bases and 10 bases respectively, with 17 bases between them. Here the CDR3 DNA reads TGCAGTGCTTCCCGGGACGGGGGGACAGCTTTCTTT. It codes for CSASRDGGTAFF.

The V and J genes are TRBV5-5 and TRBJ2-1; TRBD1 or TRBD2 may be the D gene (5 bases each). V was trimmed by 4 bases and J by 2 bases, leaving 13 bases between them. The germline V gene has CDR1 SGHKS and CDR2 YYEKEE (reference sequence). This CDR3 spans 15 amino acids. The CDR3 spells CASSGRDVPYNEQFF. DNA for the CDR3: TGTGCCAGCAGCGGACGGGACGTACCCTACAATGAGCAGTTCTTC. The full variable domain, completed using reference TRBV5-5 and TRBJ2-1, is DAGVTQSPTHLIKTRGQQVTLRCSPISGHKSVSWYQQVLGQGPQFIFQYYEKEERGRGNFPDRFSARQFPNYSSELNVNALLLGDSALYLCASSGRDVPYNEQFFGPGTRLTVL.

The chain links TRBV27 to TRBJ2-1; D tentatively reads TRBD1 or TRBD2 (5 bases each). The CDR3 sequence is 17 residues long. The germline CDR1 and CDR2 sequences are MNHEY and SMNVEV (reference sequence). V shed 3 bases and J shed 7 bases, with 22 bases lying between them. The CDR3 loop is CASSFGAWGSGVNEQFF. CDR3 DNA: TGTGCCAGCAGTTTTGGGGCCTGGGGGTCAGGTGTGAATGAGCAGTTCTTC.

The chain recombines TRBV7-9 with TRBJ2-1; D tentatively reads TRBD1 or TRBD2 (5 bases each). Germline CDR1 is SEHNR and CDR2 is FQNEAQ (reference sequence). The CDR3 contains 14 residues. V was shortened by 3 bases and J by 1 base, with 7 bases between the two germline ends. The CDR3 DNA is TGTGCCAGCAGCTTGGGGGTGTCCTACAATGAGCAGTTCTTC. Translation: CASSLGVSYNEQFF.

This clonotype has ten or more counts. The chain joins TRBV29-1 to TRBJ1-2; TRBD1 aligns across 9 bases. V lost 5 bases and J lost 4; bases outside the gene matches: 8. CDR3 length: 14 amino acids. From germline, CDR1 is SQVTM and CDR2 ANQGSEA. The CDR3 loop reads CSVRDRAPTYGYTF. The CDR3 DNA sequence: TGCAGCGTTAGGGACAGGGCCCCTACCTATGGCTACACCTTC.

The chain couples TRBV20-1 to TRBJ2-3, with TRBD2 matching over 11 bases. The length of the CDR3 is 15 residues. The V gene end was trimmed by 1 base and the J gene end by 3 bases; junction bases not matched to a gene: 3. CDR1 is DFQATT, CDR2 SNEGSKA, per germline (reference sequence). The CDR3 region is CSARGLAGGTDTQYF. The DNA of the CDR3 is TGCAGTGCTAGAGGGCTAGCGGGGGGTACAGATACGCAGTATTTT.

This clonotype occurred a few times. This chain joins TRBV11-2 and TRBJ2-1; 10 bases map to TRBD2. The CDR3 is 14 residues long. Germline V gives CDR1 SGHAT, CDR2 FQNNGV. Trimming removed 4 bases from V and 6 bases from J; junction bases left unmatched: 3. The CDR3 DNA reads TGTGCCAGCAGCTGGAGCGGGGGGGCCAATGAGCAGTTCTTC. This translates into CASSWSGGANEQFF. The full variable domain, completed using reference TRBV11-2 and TRBJ2-1, is EAGVAQSPRYKIIEKRQSVAFWCNPISGHATLYWYQQILGQGPKLLIQFQNNGVVDDSQLPKDRFSAERLKGVDSTLKIQPAKLEDSAVYLCASSWSGGANEQFFGPGTRLTVL.

This clonotype showed up just a few times. The chain links TRBV11-2 to TRBJ1-4, with 7 positions matching TRBD1. With 3 bases clipped from V and 7 bases from J, the junction kept 2 bases outside the gene matches. Looked up from germline, CDR1 is SGHAT and CDR2 is FQNNGV. This CDR3 is 13 amino acids long. The CDR3 region is CASSFTGVEKLFF. CDR3 DNA sequence: TGTGCCAGCAGCTTTACAGGGGTTGAAAAACTGTTTTTT.

This clonotype was counted a few times. The V gene is TRBV4-3, the J gene TRBJ2-1; D is unresolved. Germline V gives CDR1 LGHNA, CDR2 YSLEER. The CDR3 sequence is 13 residues long. V was shortened by 1 base and J by 8 bases, with 9 bases between the two germline ends. This CDR3 reads CASSQALTYEQFF. The CDR3 DNA is TGCGCCAGCAGCCAAGCCCTGACGTATGAGCAGTTCTTC.